This T cell receptor beta chain was retrieved from a study of blood T cell repertoires in COVID-19. Study-level information: Samples came from the United States, Italy and Spain, spanning acute and convalescent COVID-19. The cDNA or gDNA used as material had been derived from T cells, B-cell-depleted T cells, or PBMCs.

The CDR3 totals 14 residues. V trimming: 3 bases; J trimming: 2 bases; junction bases outside the gene matches: 1. The germline V gene encodes CDR1 SGHRS and CDR2 YFSETQ. Authors' analysis steps: Amplifying reference gene primers gave estimates of nucleated cell counts. Clones were read by immunoSEQ multiplex PCR, and TCRdb kept only the in-frame ones, dropping some. For V, J and clone size, that table is used; D and trimming come from the DNA. Among about 300,000 clones listed, approximately 86% were seen once. Sequences were obtained from peripheral blood. The V call is TRBV5-1, the J call TRBJ2-3, with 9 bases lining up with TRBD2. This TCR was sampled from a man aged 18 to 30 with active or convalescent COVID-19. This chain's CDR3 is CASSSSGNTDTQYF. In nucleotides, the CDR3 is TGCGCCAGCAGCTCTAGCGGGAACACAGATACGCAGTATTTT.